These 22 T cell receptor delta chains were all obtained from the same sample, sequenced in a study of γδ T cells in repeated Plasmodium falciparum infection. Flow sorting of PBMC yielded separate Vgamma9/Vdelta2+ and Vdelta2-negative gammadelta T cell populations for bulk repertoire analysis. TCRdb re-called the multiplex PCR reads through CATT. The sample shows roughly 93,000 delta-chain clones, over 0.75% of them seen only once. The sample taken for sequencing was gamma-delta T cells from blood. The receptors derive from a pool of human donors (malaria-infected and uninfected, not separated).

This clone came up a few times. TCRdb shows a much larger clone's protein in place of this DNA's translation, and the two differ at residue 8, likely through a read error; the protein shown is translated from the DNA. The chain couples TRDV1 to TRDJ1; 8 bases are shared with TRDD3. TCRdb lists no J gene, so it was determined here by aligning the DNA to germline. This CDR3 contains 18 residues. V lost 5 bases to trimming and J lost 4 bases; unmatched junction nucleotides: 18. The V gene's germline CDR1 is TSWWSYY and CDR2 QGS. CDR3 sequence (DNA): TGTGCTCTTGGGAAGGCCTTCCCCCGTACTGGGGGTTTCGATAAACTCATCTTT. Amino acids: CALGKAFPRTGGFDKLIF.

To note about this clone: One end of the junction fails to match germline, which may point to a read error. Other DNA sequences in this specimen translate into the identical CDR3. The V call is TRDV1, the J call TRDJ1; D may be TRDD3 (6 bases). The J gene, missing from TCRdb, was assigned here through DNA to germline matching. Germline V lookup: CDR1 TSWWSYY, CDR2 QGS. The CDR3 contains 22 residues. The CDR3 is CALGDALPAKNRYPQYTDKLIF. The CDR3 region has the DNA TGCGCTCTTGGGGATGCTCTTCCCGCGAAAAATCGGTATCCCCAGTACACCGATAAACTCATCTTT.

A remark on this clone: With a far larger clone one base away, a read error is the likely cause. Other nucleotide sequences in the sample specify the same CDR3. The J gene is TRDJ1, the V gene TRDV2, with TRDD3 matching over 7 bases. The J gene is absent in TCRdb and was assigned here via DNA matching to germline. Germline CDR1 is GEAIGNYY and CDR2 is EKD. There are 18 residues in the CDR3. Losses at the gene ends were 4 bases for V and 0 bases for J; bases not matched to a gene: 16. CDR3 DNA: TGTGCCTGTGAGAAATTGGGGGAATCTGCAACCCACACCGATAAACTCATCTTT. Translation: CACEKLGESATHTDKLIF.

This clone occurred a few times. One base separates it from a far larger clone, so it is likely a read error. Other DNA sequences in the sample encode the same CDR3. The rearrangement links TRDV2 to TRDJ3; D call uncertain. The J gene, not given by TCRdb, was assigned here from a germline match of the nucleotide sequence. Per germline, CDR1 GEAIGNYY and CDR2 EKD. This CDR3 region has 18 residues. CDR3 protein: CACDTVTKSSWDTRQMFF. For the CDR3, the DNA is TGTGCCTGCGACACCGTTACTAAAAGCTCCTGGGACACCCGACAGATGTTTTTC.

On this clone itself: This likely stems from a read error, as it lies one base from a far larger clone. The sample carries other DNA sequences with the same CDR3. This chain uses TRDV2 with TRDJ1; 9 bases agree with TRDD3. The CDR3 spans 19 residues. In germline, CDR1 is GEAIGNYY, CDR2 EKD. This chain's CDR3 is CACDTGGNWGNPYTDKLIF. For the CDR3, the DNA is TGTGCCTGTGACACCGGGGGTAACTGGGGGAATCCTTACACCGACAAACTCATCTTT.

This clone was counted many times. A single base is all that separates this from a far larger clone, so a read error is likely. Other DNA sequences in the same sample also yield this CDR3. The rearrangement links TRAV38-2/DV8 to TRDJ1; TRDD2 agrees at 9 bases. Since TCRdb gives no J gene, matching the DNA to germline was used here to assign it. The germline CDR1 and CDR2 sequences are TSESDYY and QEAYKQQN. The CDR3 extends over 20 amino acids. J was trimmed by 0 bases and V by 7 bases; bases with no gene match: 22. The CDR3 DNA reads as TGTGCTTATTTACCTTCCTACAAGGGAATAAATATCGTCTACACCGATAAACTCATCTTT. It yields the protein CAYLPSYKGINIVYTDKLIF.

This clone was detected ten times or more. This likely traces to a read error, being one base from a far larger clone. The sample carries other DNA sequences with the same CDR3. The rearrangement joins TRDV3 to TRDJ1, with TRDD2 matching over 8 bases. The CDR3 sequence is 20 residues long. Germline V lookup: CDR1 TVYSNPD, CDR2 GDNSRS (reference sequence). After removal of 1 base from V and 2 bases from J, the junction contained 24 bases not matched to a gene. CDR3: CAFTGLPIIVSPRTTDKLIF. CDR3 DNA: TGTGCCTTTACTGGCCTTCCTATTATCGTTAGCCCAAGAACAACCGATAAACTCATCTTT.

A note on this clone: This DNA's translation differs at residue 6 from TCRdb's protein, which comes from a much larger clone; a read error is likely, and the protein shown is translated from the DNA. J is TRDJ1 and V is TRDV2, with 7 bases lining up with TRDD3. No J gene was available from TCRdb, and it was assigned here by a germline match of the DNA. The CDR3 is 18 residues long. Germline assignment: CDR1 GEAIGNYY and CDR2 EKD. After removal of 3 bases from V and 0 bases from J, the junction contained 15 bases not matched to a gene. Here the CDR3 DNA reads TGTGCCTGTGACCAAAGTGGCCCAACTGGGGTGGACACCGATAAACTCATCTTT. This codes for CACDQSGPTGVDTDKLIF.

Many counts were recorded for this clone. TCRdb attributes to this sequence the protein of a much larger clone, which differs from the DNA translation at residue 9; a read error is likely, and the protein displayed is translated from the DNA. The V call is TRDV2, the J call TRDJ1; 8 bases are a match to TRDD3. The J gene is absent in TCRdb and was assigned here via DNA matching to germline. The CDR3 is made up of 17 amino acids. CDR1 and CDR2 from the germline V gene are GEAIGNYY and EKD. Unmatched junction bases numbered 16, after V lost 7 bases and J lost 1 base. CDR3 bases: TGTGCCTGCGACCGGATGGGGGGATATCCGGGCACCGATAAACTCATCTTT. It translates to CACDRMGGYPGTDKLIF.

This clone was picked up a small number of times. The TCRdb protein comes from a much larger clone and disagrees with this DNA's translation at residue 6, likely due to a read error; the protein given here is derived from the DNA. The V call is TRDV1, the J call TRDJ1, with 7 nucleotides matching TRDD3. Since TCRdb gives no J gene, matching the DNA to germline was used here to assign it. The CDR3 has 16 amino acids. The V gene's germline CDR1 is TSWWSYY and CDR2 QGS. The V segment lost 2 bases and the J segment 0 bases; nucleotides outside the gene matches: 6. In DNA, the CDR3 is TGTGCTCTTGGGGAATTGGGGGGATCCTACACCGATAAACTCATCTTT. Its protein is CALGELGGSYTDKLIF.

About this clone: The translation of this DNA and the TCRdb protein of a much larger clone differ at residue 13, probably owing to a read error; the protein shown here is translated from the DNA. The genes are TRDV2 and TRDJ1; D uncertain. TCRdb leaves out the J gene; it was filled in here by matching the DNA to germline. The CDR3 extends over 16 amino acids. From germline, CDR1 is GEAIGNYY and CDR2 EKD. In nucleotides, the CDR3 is TGTGCCTGTGACACCGAGGAAGAAGAGGGCACCGATGAACTCATCTTT. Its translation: CACDTEEEEGTDELIF.

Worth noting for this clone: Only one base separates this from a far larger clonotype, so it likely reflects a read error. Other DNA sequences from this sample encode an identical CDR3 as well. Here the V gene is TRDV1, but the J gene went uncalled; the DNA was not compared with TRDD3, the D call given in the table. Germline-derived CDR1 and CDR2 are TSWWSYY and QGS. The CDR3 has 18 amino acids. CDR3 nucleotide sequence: TGTGCTCTTGGGGAAGGCCTTGTTGGGGGATACATGACCGATAAGCTCATCTTT. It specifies CALGEGLVGGYMTDKLIF.

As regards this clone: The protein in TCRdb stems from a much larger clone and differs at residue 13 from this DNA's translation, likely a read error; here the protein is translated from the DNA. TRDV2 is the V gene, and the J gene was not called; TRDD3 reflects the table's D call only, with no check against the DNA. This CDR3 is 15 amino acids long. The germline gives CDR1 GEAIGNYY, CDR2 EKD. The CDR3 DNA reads TGTGCCTGTGACGGAATGGGGGATAAGGGAGTGAAACCCATCTTT. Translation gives CACDGMGDKGVKPIF.

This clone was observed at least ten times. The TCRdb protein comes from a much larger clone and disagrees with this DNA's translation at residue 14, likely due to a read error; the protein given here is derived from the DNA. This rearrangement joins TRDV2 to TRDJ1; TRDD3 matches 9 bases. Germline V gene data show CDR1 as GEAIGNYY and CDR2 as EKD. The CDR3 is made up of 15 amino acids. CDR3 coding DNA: TGTGCCTGTGACACCGTGGGGGATAGGGGCGATAAACTCACCTTT. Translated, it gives CACDTVGDRGDKLTF.

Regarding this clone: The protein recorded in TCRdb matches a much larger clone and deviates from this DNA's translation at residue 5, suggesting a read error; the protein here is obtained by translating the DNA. The CDR3 sequence: CACDVQPGHSWDTRQMFF. CDR3 sequence (DNA): TGTGCCTGTGACGTACAACCGGGGCACTCCTGGGACACCCGACAGATGTTTTTC. The genes are TRDV2 and TRDJ3; D is unresolved. The J gene is not listed in TCRdb, so it was assigned here from a DNA match to germline. Germline V gene lookup returns CDR1 GEAIGNYY and CDR2 EKD. This CDR3 spans 18 amino acids. The V gene lost 3 bases and the J gene lost 0 bases, with 14 bases spanning the gap.

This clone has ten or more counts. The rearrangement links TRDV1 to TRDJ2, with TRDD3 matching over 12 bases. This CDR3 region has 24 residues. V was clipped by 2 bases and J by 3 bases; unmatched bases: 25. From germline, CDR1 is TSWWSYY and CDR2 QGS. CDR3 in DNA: TGTGCTCTTGGGGAAAATGAAAGGTTTCCCCATCAGTACTGGGGGATACCTGTGACAGCACAACTCTTCTTT. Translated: CALGENERFPHQYWGIPVTAQLFF.

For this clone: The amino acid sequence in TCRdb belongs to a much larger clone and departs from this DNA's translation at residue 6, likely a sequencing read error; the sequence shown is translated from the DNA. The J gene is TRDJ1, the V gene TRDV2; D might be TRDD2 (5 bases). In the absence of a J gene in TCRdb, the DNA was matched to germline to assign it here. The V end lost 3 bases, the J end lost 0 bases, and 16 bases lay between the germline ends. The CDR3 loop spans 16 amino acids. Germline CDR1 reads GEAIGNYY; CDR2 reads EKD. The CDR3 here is CACDLPSSGYTDKLIF. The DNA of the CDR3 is TGTGCCTGTGACCTACCATCTTCCGGGTACACCGATAAACTCATCTTT.

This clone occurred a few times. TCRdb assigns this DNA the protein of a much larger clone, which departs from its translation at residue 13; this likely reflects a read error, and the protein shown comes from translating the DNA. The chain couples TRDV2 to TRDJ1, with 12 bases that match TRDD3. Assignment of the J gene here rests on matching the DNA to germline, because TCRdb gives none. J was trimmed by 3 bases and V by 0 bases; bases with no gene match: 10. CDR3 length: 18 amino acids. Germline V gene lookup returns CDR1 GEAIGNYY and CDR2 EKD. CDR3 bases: TGTGCCTGTGACACCGTCTGGGGGATACGCGAGGCGGCCGATAAACTCATCTTT. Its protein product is CACDTVWGIREAADKLIF.

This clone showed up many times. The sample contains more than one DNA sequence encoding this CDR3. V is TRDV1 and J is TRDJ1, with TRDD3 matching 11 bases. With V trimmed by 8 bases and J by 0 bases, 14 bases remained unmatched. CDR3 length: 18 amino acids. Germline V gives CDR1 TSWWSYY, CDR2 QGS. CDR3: CALIPTLGDTPYTDKLIF. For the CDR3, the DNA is TGTGCTCTTATTCCTACGCTGGGGGATACCCCGTACACCGATAAACTCATCTTT.

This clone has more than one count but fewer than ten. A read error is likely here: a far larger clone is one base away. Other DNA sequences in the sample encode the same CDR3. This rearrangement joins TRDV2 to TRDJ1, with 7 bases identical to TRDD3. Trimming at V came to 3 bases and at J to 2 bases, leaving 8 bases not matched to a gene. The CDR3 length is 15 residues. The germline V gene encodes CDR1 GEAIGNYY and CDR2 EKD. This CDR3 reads CACDALLGGTDKLIF. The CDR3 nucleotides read TGTGCCTGTGACGCCTTGCTGGGGGGGACCGATAAACTCATCTTT.

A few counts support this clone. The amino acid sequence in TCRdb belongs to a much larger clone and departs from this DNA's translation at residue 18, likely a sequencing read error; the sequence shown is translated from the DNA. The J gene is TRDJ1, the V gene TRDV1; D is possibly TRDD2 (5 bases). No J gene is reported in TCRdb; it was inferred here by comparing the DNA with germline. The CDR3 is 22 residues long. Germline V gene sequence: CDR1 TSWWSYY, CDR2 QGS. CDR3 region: CALGDALPAKNRYPQYTEKLIF. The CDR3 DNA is TGTGCTCTTGGGGATGCTCTTCCCGCGAAAAATCGGTACCCCCAGTACACCGAGAAACTCATCTTT.

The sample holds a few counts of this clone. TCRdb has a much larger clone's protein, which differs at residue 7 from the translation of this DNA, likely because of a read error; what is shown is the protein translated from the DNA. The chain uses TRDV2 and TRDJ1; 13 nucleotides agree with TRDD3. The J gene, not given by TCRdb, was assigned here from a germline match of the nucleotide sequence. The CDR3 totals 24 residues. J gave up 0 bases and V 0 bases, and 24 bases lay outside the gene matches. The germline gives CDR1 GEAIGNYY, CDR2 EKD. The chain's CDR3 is CACDTVSTGGYAPTTQSYTDKLIF. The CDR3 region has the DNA TGTGCCTGTGACACCGTTAGTACTGGGGGATACGCGCCCACGACCCAGTCGTACACCGATAAACTCATCTTT.